The 13 T cell receptor beta chains presented below share a single source sample, sequenced in a study of blood T cell repertoires in COVID-19. Sequenced by immunoSEQ multiplex PCR; TCRdb stores in-frame clones only, minus some. Found here are approximately 140,000 clones, around four fifths of them singletons; the top ten hold approximately 40%. The material sequenced was peripheral blood. These receptors originate from a human donor in a cohort sampled during active COVID-19.

This clone was recorded once. The CDR3 is CASSLVNSNSPLHF. CDR3 in DNA: TGTGCCAGCAGCTTAGTTAACAGTAATTCACCCCTCCACTTT. This chain connects TRBV11-2 to TRBJ1-6; D not certain. Germline CDR1 is SGHAT and CDR2 is FQNNGV. Trimming removed 1 base at V and 6 bases at J, with 7 bases between. CDR3 length: 14 amino acids. Filled out from reference TRBV11-2 and TRBJ1-6, the complete variable domain reads EAGVAQSPRYKIIEKRQSVAFWCNPISGHATLYWYQQILGQGPKLLIQFQNNGVVDDSQLPKDRFSAERLKGVDSTLKIQPAKLEDSAVYLCASSLVNSNSPLHFGNGTRLTVT.

The chain is built from TRBV6-5 and TRBJ2-1, with D perhaps matching TRBD1 (6 bases). CDR1 is MNHEY and CDR2 is SVGAGI in the germline V gene. Trimming cost V 0 bases and J 3 bases, with 12 bases left between them. The CDR3 covers 16 residues. CDR3 coding DNA: TGTGCCAGCAGTTACTCTGCGACAGGTAGCTACAATGAGCAGTTCTTC. As protein: CASSYSATGSYNEQFF.

V usage is TRBV2 and J usage is TRBJ2-2, with D possibly matching TRBD1 (8 bases). The V end was cut by 5 bases, the J end by 5 bases, with 15 bases between. CDR3 length: 15 amino acids. Germline lookup yields CDR1 SNHLY and CDR2 FYNNEI. The CDR3 protein is CASSLDRGGTGELFF. The CDR3 nucleotides read TGTGCCAGCAGTCTCGACAGGGGAGGGACCGGGGAGCTGTTTTTT.

This chain joins TRBV7-2 and TRBJ2-5, with TRBD2 matching over 8 bases. Germline V gene data show CDR1 as SGHTA and CDR2 as FQGNSA. The CDR3 is 13 amino acids. V was pared by 5 bases and J by 4 bases, with 3 bases of the junction left unmatched. CDR3 sequence reads: CASSPGGGETQYF. In nucleotides, the CDR3 is TGTGCCAGCAGCCCCGGGGGGGGAGAGACCCAGTACTTC. The full variable domain, in which reference TRBV7-2 and TRBJ2-5 provide the parts outside the CDR3, is GAGVSQSPSNKVTEKGKDVELRCDPISGHTALYWYRQSLGQGLEFLIYFQGNSAPDKSGLPSDRFSAERTGGSVSTLTIQRTQQEDSAVYLCASSPGGGETQYFGPGTRLLVL.

The genes are TRBV5-1 and TRBJ2-3; 7 nucleotides align to TRBD1. With 5 bases clipped from V and 0 bases from J, the junction kept 6 bases outside the gene matches. The CDR3 runs 15 residues. Germline CDR1 reads SGHRS; CDR2 reads YFSETQ. CDR3 DNA sequence: TGCGCCAGCAGTGCTGACAGGGCTAGCACAGATACGCAGTATTTT. Translating it yields CASSADRASTDTQYF.

The CDR3 nucleotides are TGTGCCACCAGCAGAGATTTTGGCTGGGAGCAGTACTTC. Encoded protein: CATSRDFGWEQYF. The rearrangement joins TRBV15 to TRBJ2-7; D remains ambiguous. Germline-derived CDR1 and CDR2 are LNHNV and YYDKDF (reference sequence). V was clipped by 0 bases and J by 7 bases, with 10 bases between them. This CDR3 has 13 residues.

The CDR3 spells CASSIVFRRPSYEQYF. In nucleotides, the CDR3 is TGTGCCAGTAGTATAGTTTTCCGGCGGCCATCCTACGAGCAGTACTTC. The V gene is TRBV19, the J gene TRBJ2-7; D unclear. CDR3 length: 16 residues. Germline lookup yields CDR1 LNHDA and CDR2 SQIVND (reference sequence). V was trimmed by 1 base and J by 1 base, leaving 14 bases between them.

The gene calls are TRBV7-2 and TRBJ2-7, with 7 bases aligning to TRBD2. The V segment lost 4 bases and the J segment 1 base; nucleotides outside the gene matches: 7. Germline CDR1 reads SGHTA; CDR2 reads FQGNSA. The CDR3 extends over 15 amino acids. The CDR3 sequence: CASSSAGVGSYEQYF. CDR3 in DNA: TGTGCCAGCAGCTCCGCGGGAGTCGGGTCCTACGAGCAGTACTTC. The full variable domain, completed using reference TRBV7-2 and TRBJ2-7, is GAGVSQSPSNKVTEKGKDVELRCDPISGHTALYWYRQSLGQGLEFLIYFQGNSAPDKSGLPSDRFSAERTGGSVSTLTIQRTQQEDSAVYLCASSSAGVGSYEQYFGPGTRLTVT.

The chain recombines TRBV7-2 with TRBJ2-3; 7 positions agree with TRBD1. J was trimmed by 6 bases and V by 5 bases; bases with no gene match: 20. The V gene's germline CDR1 is SGHTA and CDR2 FQGNSA. The CDR3 runs 18 residues. In DNA, the CDR3 is TGTGCCAGCAGCCACACTCCTGAGACAGGGTCATTTCGGGATACGCAGTATTTT. The encoded protein is CASSHTPETGSFRDTQYF.

The J gene is TRBJ1-2, the V gene TRBV10-2, with no clear D. Germline-derived CDR1 and CDR2 are WSHSY and SAAADI. The germline V and J ends were trimmed by 1 base and 4 bases, with 7 bases remaining between them. The CDR3 is 13 amino acids. The CDR3 DNA is TGCGCCAGCAGTGAGTTCAGGTCCTATGGCTACACCTTC. It translates to CASSEFRSYGYTF.

V usage is TRBV4-3 and J usage is TRBJ2-3, with TRBD2 as a possible D gene (5 bases). This CDR3 comprises 16 residues. The V end lost 4 bases, the J end lost 2 bases, and 16 bases lay between the germline ends. The germline V gene encodes CDR1 LGHNA and CDR2 YSLEER. CDR3 protein: CASSPDARGITDTQYF. CDR3 bases: TGCGCCAGCAGCCCGGACGCCCGAGGGATCACAGATACGCAGTATTTT.

This clone was seen only once. The chain links TRBV28 to TRBJ2-5; TRBD1 might be the D (5 bases). Per germline, CDR1 MDHEN and CDR2 SYDVKM. Trimming shortened V by 3 bases and J by 6 bases, and 17 bases separated the two germline ends. The CDR3 extends over 15 amino acids. CDR3 nucleotide sequence: TGTGCCAGCAGTTTCCCCGCCGCCCAGGGAAAGACCCAGTACTTC. This encodes CASSFPAAQGKTQYF.

A note on this clone: A read error may produce the germline difference seen at one junction end. The CDR3 spells CARSRGGAEETQYF. The CDR3 bases are TGTGCCCGCAGCCGGGGGGGGGCTGAGGAGACCCAGTACTTC. The chain employs TRBV9 and TRBJ2-5, with 8 bases fitting TRBD2. Germline loops: CDR1 SGDLS, CDR2 YYNGEE. This CDR3 contains 14 residues.